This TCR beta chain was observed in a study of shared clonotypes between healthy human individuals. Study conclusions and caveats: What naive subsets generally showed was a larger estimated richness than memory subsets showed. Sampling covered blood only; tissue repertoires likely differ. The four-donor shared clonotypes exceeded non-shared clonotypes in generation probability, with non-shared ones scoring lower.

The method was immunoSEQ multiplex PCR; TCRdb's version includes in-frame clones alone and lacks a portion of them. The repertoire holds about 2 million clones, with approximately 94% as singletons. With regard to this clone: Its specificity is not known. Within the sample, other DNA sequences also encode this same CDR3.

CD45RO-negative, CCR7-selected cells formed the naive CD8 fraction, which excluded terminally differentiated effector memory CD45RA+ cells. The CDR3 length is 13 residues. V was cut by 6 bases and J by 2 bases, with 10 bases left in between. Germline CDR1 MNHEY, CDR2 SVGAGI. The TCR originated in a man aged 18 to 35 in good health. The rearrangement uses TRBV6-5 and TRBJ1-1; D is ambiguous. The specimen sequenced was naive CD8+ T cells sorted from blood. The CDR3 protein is CASRSTRNTEAFF. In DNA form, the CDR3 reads TGTGCCAGCAGATCTACGAGAAACACTGAAGCTTTCTTT.